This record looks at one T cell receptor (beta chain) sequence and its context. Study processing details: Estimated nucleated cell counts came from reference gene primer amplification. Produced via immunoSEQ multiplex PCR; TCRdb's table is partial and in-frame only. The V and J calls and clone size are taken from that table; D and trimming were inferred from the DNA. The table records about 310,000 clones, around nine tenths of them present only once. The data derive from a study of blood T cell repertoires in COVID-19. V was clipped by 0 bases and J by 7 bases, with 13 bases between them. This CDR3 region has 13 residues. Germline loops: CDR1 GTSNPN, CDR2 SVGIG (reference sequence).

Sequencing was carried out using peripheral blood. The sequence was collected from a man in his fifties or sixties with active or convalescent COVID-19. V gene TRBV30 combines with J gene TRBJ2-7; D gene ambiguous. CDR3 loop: CAWSVLHLPEQYF. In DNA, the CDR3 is TGTGCCTGGAGTGTACTTCACCTCCCAGAGCAGTACTTC.